This note documents a single TCR beta chain sequence. Its target is not known. These data belong to a study of shared clonotypes between healthy human individuals. Donors were Caucasian adults residing in Nashville, Tennessee, USA. TCRdb's copy holds only in-frame clones and misses some; the assay was immunoSEQ multiplex PCR. Of over a million clones detected, about 84% appear once; the ten largest clones hold around 0.61%. Whole-study results and caveats: The study's rarefaction showed incomplete sorted-subset sequencing despite large depth. The authors expected sequencing depth to affect clonotype sharing among donors.

The sample was memory CD4+ T cells from PBMCs. Stated subset: CD45RA-negative fraction. This receptor was obtained from a young man in good health. Some clones in this sample may be carry-over from other donors' samples.

The CDR3 region is CASTLASGNTLSYEQYF. DNA of the CDR3: TGTGCCAGCACCTTGGCTAGCGGGAACACTCTTTCCTACGAGCAGTACTTC. The chain employs TRBV28 and TRBJ2-7; the match to TRBD2 covers 9 bases. CDR1 is MDHEN and CDR2 is SYDVKM in the germline V gene. The junction had 14 bases not matched to a gene; V was cut back by 7 bases and J by 1 base. The CDR3 sequence is 17 residues long.